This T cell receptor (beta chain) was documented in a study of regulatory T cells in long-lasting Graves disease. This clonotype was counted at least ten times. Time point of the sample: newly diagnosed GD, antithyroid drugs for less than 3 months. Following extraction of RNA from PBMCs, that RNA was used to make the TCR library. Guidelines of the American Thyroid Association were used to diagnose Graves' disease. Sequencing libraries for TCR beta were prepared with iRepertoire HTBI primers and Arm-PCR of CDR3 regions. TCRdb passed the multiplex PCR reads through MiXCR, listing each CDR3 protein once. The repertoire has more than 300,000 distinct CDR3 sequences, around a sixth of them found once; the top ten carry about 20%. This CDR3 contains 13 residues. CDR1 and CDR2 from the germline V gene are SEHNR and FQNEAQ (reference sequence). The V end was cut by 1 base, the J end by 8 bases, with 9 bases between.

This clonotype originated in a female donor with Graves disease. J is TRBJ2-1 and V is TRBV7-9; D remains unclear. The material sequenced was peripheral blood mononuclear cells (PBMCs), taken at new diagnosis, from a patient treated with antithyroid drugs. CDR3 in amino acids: CASSLDGFDEQFF. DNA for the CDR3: TGTGCCAGCAGCTTAGATGGGTTCGATGAGCAGTTCTTC.